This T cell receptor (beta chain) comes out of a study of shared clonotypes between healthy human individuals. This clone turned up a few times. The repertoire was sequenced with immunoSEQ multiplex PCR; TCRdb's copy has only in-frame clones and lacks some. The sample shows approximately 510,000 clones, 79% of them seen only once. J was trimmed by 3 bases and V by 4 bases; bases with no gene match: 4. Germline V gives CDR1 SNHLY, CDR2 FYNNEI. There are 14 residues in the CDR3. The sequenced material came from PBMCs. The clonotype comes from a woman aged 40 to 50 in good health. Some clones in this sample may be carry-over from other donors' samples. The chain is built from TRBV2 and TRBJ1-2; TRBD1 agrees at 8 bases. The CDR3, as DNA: TGTGCCAGCAGTGTACAGGGGGATGACTATGGCTACACCTTC. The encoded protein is CASSVQGDDYGYTF.